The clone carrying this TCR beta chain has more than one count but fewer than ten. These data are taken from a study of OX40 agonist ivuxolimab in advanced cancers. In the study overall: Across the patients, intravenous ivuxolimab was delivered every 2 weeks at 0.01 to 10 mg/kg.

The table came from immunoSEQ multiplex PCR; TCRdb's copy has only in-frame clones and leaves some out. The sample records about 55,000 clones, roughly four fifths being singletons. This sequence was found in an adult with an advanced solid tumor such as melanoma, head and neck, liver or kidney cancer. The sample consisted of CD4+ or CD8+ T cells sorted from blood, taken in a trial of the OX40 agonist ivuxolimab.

The CDR3 coding sequence is TGTGCCAGCAGACCTGGACAGAAAGCGGCACCCCTCCACTTT. This codes for CASRPGQKAAPLHF. The chain joins TRBV6-5 to TRBJ1-6; D perhaps matches TRBD1 (6 bases). This CDR3 contains 14 residues. The V gene lost 6 bases and the J gene lost 11 bases, with 17 bases spanning the gap. Germline V gene lookup returns CDR1 MNHEY and CDR2 SVGAGI.